Below, 9 T cell receptor beta chains from the same sample are listed, as sequenced in a study of control samples from healthy donors and cancer patients. This table comes from immunoSEQ multiplex PCR, and its TCRdb copy is limited to in-frame clones, with some not included. The sample lists 55,000 to 75,000 clones; 80% to 90% were seen once. Sequences were obtained from PBMCs. Source of these receptors: a woman aged 50 to 60 with head and neck cancer.

The V and J genes are TRBV28 and TRBJ2-7; 7 bases match TRBD1. Trimming removed 4 bases from V and 3 bases from J; junction bases left unmatched: 9. This CDR3 spans 15 amino acids. CDR1 is MDHEN and CDR2 is SYDVKM in the germline V gene. The CDR3 reads CASSSSGTGDYEQYF. CDR3 DNA sequence: TGTGCCAGCAGTTCGTCCGGTACAGGGGACTACGAGCAGTACTTC.

The J gene is TRBJ1-2, the V gene TRBV30; D may be TRBD1 (5 bases). This CDR3 is 15 amino acids long. Germline lookup yields CDR1 GTSNPN and CDR2 SVGIG (reference sequence). The V gene lost 4 bases and the J gene lost 0 bases, with 15 bases spanning the gap. The CDR3 sequence: CAWTLPGLSNYGYTF. For the CDR3, the DNA is TGTGCCTGGACATTACCGGGACTATCTAACTATGGCTACACCTTC.

This clone was found once. This chain links TRBV30 with TRBJ1-6; weak D call: TRBD1 (6 bases). CDR3 length: 17 amino acids. Germline values: CDR1 GTSNPN, CDR2 SVGIG (reference sequence). Trimming cost V 6 bases and J 0 bases, with 18 bases left between them. CDR3 in amino acids: CACPRGEASSYNSPLHF. The DNA of the CDR3 is TGTGCCTGCCCAAGGGGGGAGGCCAGCTCCTATAATTCACCCCTCCACTTT.

V is TRBV19 and J is TRBJ2-1; tentatively, D is TRBD2 (6 bases). This CDR3 is 14 amino acids long. CDR1 LNHDA and CDR2 SQIVND come from the germline V gene (reference sequence). Trimming took 2 bases from V and 4 from J, leaving 9 bases between them. CDR3 sequence (DNA): TGTGCCAGTAGTATACGCGGGATTTACAATGAGCAGTTCTTC. This gives the protein CASSIRGIYNEQFF.

This clone was recorded once. The rearrangement joins TRBV11-1 to TRBJ1-1, with 11 bases that match TRBD1. The germline gives CDR1 SGHAT, CDR2 FQDESV (reference sequence). V shed 5 bases and J 4 bases; nucleotides not matched to a gene: 6. CDR3 length: 15 residues. CDR3 nucleotides: TGTGCCAGCAGCCCCCGGACAGGGGGCGGCACTGAAGCTTTCTTT. Its translation: CASSPRTGGGTEAFF. Full variable domain (remainder filled in from reference TRBV11-1 and TRBJ1-1): EAEVAQSPRYKITEKSQAVAFWCDPISGHATLYWYRQILGQGPELLVQFQDESVVDDSQLPKDRFSAERLKGVDSTLKIQPAELGDSAMYLCASSPRTGGGTEAFFGQGTRLTVV.

J is TRBJ1-5 and V is TRBV27; 10 bases map to TRBD1. The CDR3 extends over 16 amino acids. The J segment lost 2 bases and the V segment lost 6 bases, leaving 7 bases of the junction unmatched. Germline V gives CDR1 MNHEY, CDR2 SMNVEV (reference sequence). The CDR3 region has the DNA TGTGCCAGCAGCCCCGTCGGGACAGGGGGCAATCAGCCCCAGCATTTT. It is translated as CASSPVGTGGNQPQHF.

This chain joins TRBV5-1 and TRBJ1-1; a weak D match, TRBD1 (6 bases). CDR1 is SGHRS and CDR2 is YFSETQ in the germline V gene. The CDR3 has 14 residues. V lost 3 bases and J lost 5, with 14 bases in between. The DNA of the CDR3 is TGCGCCAGCAGCTCAGGGGCGGTAGGGACTGAAGCTTTCTTT. It encodes CASSSGAVGTEAFF. Together with reference TRBV5-1 and TRBJ1-1, the CDR3 gives the full variable domain: KAGVTQTPRYLIKTRGQQVTLSCSPISGHRSVSWYQQTPGQGLQFLFEYFSETQRNKGNFPGRFSGRQFSNSRSEMNVSTLELGDSALYLCASSSGAVGTEAFFGQGTRLTVV.

The rearrangement joins TRBV6-9 to TRBJ2-7; D possibly corresponds to TRBD2 (6 bases). Germline V gene sequence: CDR1 MNHGY, CDR2 SVAAGI. The CDR3 runs 15 residues. Trimming pared 7 bases from V and 1 base from J, leaving 17 bases between. CDR3 in DNA: TGTGCCAGCATTCCCTTGGCGGGAATATCCTACGAGCAGTACTTC. Its protein product is CASIPLAGISYEQYF.

The chain has TRBV28 and TRBJ1-4, with D possibly TRBD1 on 6 matching bases. Germline V gives CDR1 MDHEN, CDR2 SYDVKM. Trimming took off 5 bases at V and 4 bases at J, with 11 bases between the two ends. The CDR3 sequence is 14 residues long. The CDR3 loop is CASSLNRVNEKLFF. CDR3 sequence (DNA): TGTGCCAGCAGTCTCAACAGGGTTAATGAAAAACTGTTTTTT.